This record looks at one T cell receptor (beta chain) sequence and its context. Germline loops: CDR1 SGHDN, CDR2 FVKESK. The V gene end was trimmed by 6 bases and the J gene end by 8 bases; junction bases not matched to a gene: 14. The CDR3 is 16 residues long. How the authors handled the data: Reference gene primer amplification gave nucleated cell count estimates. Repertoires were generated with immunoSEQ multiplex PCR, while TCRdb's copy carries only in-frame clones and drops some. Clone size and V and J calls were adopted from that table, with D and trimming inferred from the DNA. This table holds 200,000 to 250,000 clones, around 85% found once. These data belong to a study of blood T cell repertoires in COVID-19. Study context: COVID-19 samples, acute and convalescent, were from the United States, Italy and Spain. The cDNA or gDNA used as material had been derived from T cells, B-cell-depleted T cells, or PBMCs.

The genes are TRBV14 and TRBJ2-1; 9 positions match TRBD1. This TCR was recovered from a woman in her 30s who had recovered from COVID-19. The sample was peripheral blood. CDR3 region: CASRRSRDRELDEQFF. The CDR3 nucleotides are TGTGCCAGCAGGAGATCACGGGACAGGGAATTGGATGAGCAGTTCTTC.